These 20 T cell receptor beta chains originate from one sample sequenced in a study of shared clonotypes between healthy human individuals. CD8 cells classed as naive were CD45RO-negative and positively selected for CCR7, excluding terminally differentiated effector memory CD45RA+ cells. Sequencing used immunoSEQ multiplex PCR; TCRdb keeps in-frame clones, though not all of them. The table has 600,000 or so clones, roughly 96% seen once. The sample was naive CD8+ T cells sorted from blood. These receptors were obtained from a woman aged 25 to 45 in good health.

In this sample, this clone turned up a few times. The V and J genes are TRBV30 and TRBJ1-5; maybe TRBD1 (6 bases). V was pared by 0 bases and J by 5 bases, with 8 bases between. The CDR3 runs 13 residues. CDR1 GTSNPN and CDR2 SVGIG come from the germline V gene (reference sequence). The CDR3 reads CAWSVGGDQPQHF. In DNA form, the CDR3 reads TGTGCCTGGAGTGTAGGGGGGGATCAGCCCCAGCATTTT.

The gene calls are TRBV28 and TRBJ2-5; tentative D call: TRBD2 (6 bases). Germline loops: CDR1 MDHEN, CDR2 SYDVKM. Trimming stripped 7 bases from V and 6 bases from J, with 24 bases between. The CDR3 is 16 residues long. The chain's CDR3 is CASTVSLGEAGQTQYF. The CDR3 bases are TGTGCCAGCACAGTTTCATTGGGGGAGGCTGGGCAGACCCAGTACTTC.

The CDR3 coding sequence is TGTGCCAGCAGTCGCCGGGACAGGCCCTACGAGCAGTACTTC. As protein: CASSRRDRPYEQYF. V gene TRBV28 combines with J gene TRBJ2-7; 8 bases agree with TRBD1. Trimming at V came to 5 bases and at J to 2 bases, leaving 5 bases not matched to a gene. From germline, CDR1 is MDHEN and CDR2 SYDVKM. The CDR3 consists of 14 residues.

This rearrangement joins TRBV15 to TRBJ2-7, with 11 bases aligning to TRBD1. Trimming cost V 3 bases and J 6 bases; bases outside gene matches: 4. Germline loops: CDR1 LNHNV, CDR2 YYDKDF (reference sequence). The CDR3 extends over 14 amino acids. CDR3 in amino acids: CATSRDRGRGEQYF. The CDR3 bases are TGTGCCACCAGCAGGGACAGGGGGCGCGGCGAGCAGTACTTC.

The V call is TRBV29-1, the J call TRBJ2-7; 8 bases map to TRBD1. This CDR3 is 14 amino acids long. Trimming at V came to 5 bases and at J to 3 bases, leaving 9 bases not matched to a gene. The V gene's germline CDR1 is SQVTM and CDR2 ANQGSEA. The CDR3 bases are TGCAGCGTTCGTCGGGACAGGTTTTGCTACGAGCAGTACTTC. Amino acid sequence: CSVRRDRFCYEQYF.

The J gene is TRBJ2-1, the V gene TRBV27; TRBD2 might be the D (6 bases). CDR1 is MNHEY and CDR2 is SMNVEV in the germline V gene (reference sequence). The V gene lost 8 bases and the J gene lost 6 bases, with 23 bases spanning the gap. The CDR3 runs to 16 residues. CDR3 sequence (DNA): TGTGCCAGCGGATCCGGAGGGAGAGCGGGCAGCAATGAGCAGTTCTTC. Protein product: CASGSGGRAGSNEQFF.

The chain employs TRBV2 and TRBJ1-5; no clear D gene. Deletions cut 4 bases from V and 3 bases from J, with 10 bases between. The CDR3 extends over 14 amino acids. The germline gives CDR1 SNHLY, CDR2 FYNNEI. The CDR3 is CASSGETSNQPQHF. The CDR3 DNA follows: TGTGCCAGCAGTGGGGAAACATCCAATCAGCCCCAGCATTTT.

CDR3 region: CASSPSGTPYEQYF. CDR3 nucleotide sequence: TGTGCCAGCAGCCCCTCCGGGACCCCCTACGAGCAGTACTTC. The V and J genes are TRBV2 and TRBJ2-7; tentatively, D is TRBD1 or TRBD2 (5 bases each). Per the germline V gene, CDR1 is SNHLY and CDR2 is FYNNEI. The CDR3 spans 14 residues. Trimming removed 6 bases at V and 2 bases at J, with 14 bases between. Together with reference TRBV2 and TRBJ2-7, the CDR3 gives the full variable domain: EPEVTQTPSHQVTQMGQEVILRCVPISNHLYFYWYRQILGQKVEFLVSFYNNEISEKSEIFDDQFSVERPDGSNFTLKIRSTKLEDSAMYFCASSPSGTPYEQYFGPGTRLTVT.

This clone was seen only once. This CDR3 reads CASSIYEGFYGYTF. The CDR3 nucleotides are TGTGCCAGTAGTATTTACGAGGGATTCTATGGCTACACCTTC. The chain links TRBV19 to TRBJ1-2; no clear D. The CDR3 spans 14 residues. Germline V CDR1 and CDR2: LNHDA, SQIVND (reference sequence). Trimming took off 3 bases at V and 4 bases at J, with 12 bases between the two ends. Full variable domain (rest looked up from reference TRBV19 and TRBJ1-2): DGGITQSPKYLFRKEGQNVTLSCEQNLNHDAMYWYRQDPGQGLRLIYYSQIVNDFQKGDIAEGYSVSREKKESFPLTVTSAQKNPTAFYLCASSIYEGFYGYTFGSGTRLTVV.

The chain employs TRBV11-2 and TRBJ1-2, with D possibly matching TRBD1 (6 bases). This CDR3 has 20 residues. Germline lookup yields CDR1 SGHAT and CDR2 FQNNGV. The V gene lost 0 bases and the J gene lost 4 bases, with 27 bases spanning the gap. CDR3 nucleotides: TGTGCCAGCAGCTTAGATCCCGAACCCTTCGGACAGAGAAAAACCTATGGCTACACCTTC. Translated: CASSLDPEPFGQRKTYGYTF.

This rearrangement joins TRBV5-4 to TRBJ1-2; tentatively, D is TRBD1 (5 bases). The V end lost 3 bases, the J end lost 6 bases, and 15 bases lay between the germline ends. The CDR3 spans 14 residues. The germline V gene has CDR1 SGHNT and CDR2 YYREEE (reference sequence). The chain's CDR3 is CASSSQGGADGYTF. The CDR3 coding sequence is TGTGCCAGCAGCTCGCAGGGAGGTGCGGATGGCTACACCTTC.

The chain combines TRBV6-4 with TRBJ1-2; D remains unclear. Trimming pared 6 bases from V and 5 bases from J, leaving 13 bases between. Germline V gene sequence: CDR1 MRHNA, CDR2 SNTAGT. The CDR3 has 13 amino acids. The chain's CDR3 is CASSPKQLYGYTF. The CDR3 nucleotides read TGTGCCAGCAGCCCAAAACAGTTGTATGGCTACACCTTC.

The V call is TRBV6-1, the J call TRBJ1-5; the D gene is possibly TRBD1 (6 bases). Per germline, CDR1 MNHNS and CDR2 SASEGT. V lost 3 bases and J 7 bases, leaving 19 bases between the germline ends. CDR3 length: 16 amino acids. The CDR3 here is CASSDVPGQLDQPQHF. CDR3 DNA: TGTGCCAGCAGTGATGTGCCCGGACAGTTAGACCAGCCCCAGCATTTT.

The chain combines TRBV5-1 with TRBJ2-2; D gene uncertain. This CDR3 is built from 13 residues. V lost 4 bases and J 4 bases, leaving 8 bases between the germline ends. Germline V gene lookup returns CDR1 SGHRS and CDR2 YFSETQ. The CDR3 spells CASSPLGTGELFF. As DNA, the CDR3 is TGCGCCAGCAGCCCACTTGGCACCGGGGAGCTGTTTTTT. The full variable domain, completed using reference TRBV5-1 and TRBJ2-2, is KAGVTQTPRYLIKTRGQQVTLSCSPISGHRSVSWYQQTPGQGLQFLFEYFSETQRNKGNFPGRFSGRQFSNSRSEMNVSTLELGDSALYLCASSPLGTGELFFGEGSRLTVL.

CDR3 sequence: CASSIATGTSGYEQYF. CDR3 bases: TGTGCCAGTAGTATAGCCACCGGGACTAGCGGCTACGAGCAGTACTTC. The chain is built from TRBV19 and TRBJ2-5; 11 nucleotides match TRBD2. Matching the DNA end better, TRBJ2-7 makes the J call doubtful. Germline-derived CDR1 and CDR2 are LNHDA and SQIVND (reference sequence). The CDR3 totals 16 residues.

The chain has TRBV6-5 and TRBJ2-7; unclear D gene. The V and J ends lost 6 bases and 3 bases respectively, with 18 bases between them. This CDR3 region has 15 residues. Germline V gene lookup returns CDR1 MNHEY and CDR2 SVGAGI. The CDR3 sequence is CASSLTPGTLYEQYF. The CDR3 DNA is TGTGCCAGCAGCCTCACTCCTGGCACCCTCTACGAGCAGTACTTC.

The CDR3 coding sequence is TGTGCCAGCAGCTTAGCACAGGGGCCCACAGATACGCAGTATTTT. Its protein product is CASSLAQGPTDTQYF. V is TRBV7-2 and J is TRBJ2-3, with TRBD1 matching over 7 bases. The junction had 2 bases not matched to a gene; V was cut back by 0 bases and J by 2 bases. CDR3 length: 15 residues. The V gene's germline CDR1 is SGHTA and CDR2 FQGNSA.

This clone was recorded once. The chain combines TRBV27 with TRBJ1-1, with unresolved D. The V end lost 5 bases, the J end lost 4 bases, and 17 bases lay between the germline ends. The CDR3 runs to 15 residues. Germline V CDR1 and CDR2: MNHEY, SMNVEV (reference sequence). The CDR3 bases are TGTGCCAGCAGTCCGTTTGGGGAGAGATCCACTGAAGCTTTCTTT. This sequence encodes CASSPFGERSTEAFF.

The chain has TRBV27 and TRBJ1-5; D call uncertain. This CDR3 has 15 amino acids. Trimming shortened V by 3 bases and J by 7 bases, and 16 bases separated the two germline ends. Germline V CDR1 and CDR2: MNHEY, SMNVEV (reference sequence). The DNA for the CDR3 is TGTGCCAGCAGTTTCAGTTCGGCGATCGCCCAGCCCCAGCATTTT. The encoded protein is CASSFSSAIAQPQHF.

The V gene is TRBV13, the J gene TRBJ2-7; TRBD2 matches at 7 bases. J was trimmed by 4 bases and V by 4 bases; bases with no gene match: 4. Per germline, CDR1 PRHDT and CDR2 FYEKMQ (reference sequence). The CDR3 runs to 13 residues. The CDR3 DNA reads TGTGCCAGCAGCTCCCCGGGGGGATACGAGCAGTACTTC. Protein sequence: CASSSPGGYEQYF.